This T cell receptor beta chain was recovered during a study of shared clonotypes between healthy human individuals. The germline V gene has CDR1 SEHNR and CDR2 FQNEAQ (reference sequence). This CDR3 contains 16 residues. The V gene end was trimmed by 7 bases and the J gene end by 8 bases; junction bases not matched to a gene: 12. With respect to this clone: The antigen is unknown.

The study, taken as a whole, reports: The small donor group covered limited genetic and exposure diversity.

Evenly divided among several immunoSEQ plates was the genomic DNA of each subset. Generated by immunoSEQ multiplex PCR, the TCRdb table keeps only in-frame clones and is missing some. The sample consists of approximately 710,000 clones, less than 95% of them appearing once. Every contributor of samples was a Caucasian grown-up residing in Nashville, Tennessee. What was sequenced was memory CD8+ T cells from PBMCs. The subset here: CD45RO+ cells pooled with CCR7-negative TemRA cells. The TCR originated in a man between 18 and 35 years old in good health. Some clones in this sample may be carry-over from other donors' samples. The genes are TRBV7-9 and TRBJ2-2, with 11 bases aligning to TRBD2. CDR3 protein: CASTYGLAGGVGELFF. The CDR3 nucleotides read TGTGCCAGCACCTACGGGCTAGCGGGAGGAGTTGGGGAGCTGTTTTTT.